The entry below describes one T cell receptor beta chain. These data come from a study of OX40 agonist ivuxolimab in advanced cancers. Across the whole study: The eligibility criteria allowed prior anti-PD-1, anti-PD-L1 or anti-CTLA-4 therapy, and approximately 42% had some.

The trim removed 7 bases at V and 5 bases at J, leaving 9 bases unmatched. The CDR3 runs to 16 residues. The V gene's germline CDR1 is WSHSY and CDR2 SAAADI. Measured with immunoSEQ multiplex PCR; TCRdb has only the in-frame clones, and not every one. The table lists about 100,000 clones, about 88% of them singletons. The TCR sequence derives from an adult with an advanced solid tumor such as melanoma, head and neck, liver or kidney cancer. The rearrangement joins TRBV10-2 to TRBJ2-2, with TRBD2 matching 11 bases. Here the sequenced sample was CD4+ or CD8+ T cells sorted from blood, taken in a trial of the OX40 agonist ivuxolimab. The CDR3 DNA is TGCGCCAGCAAGGGTAGCGGGAGGGCGCGGACCGGGGAGCTGTTTTTT. It is translated as CASKGSGRARTGELFF.